This T cell receptor beta chain appears in the sequencing data of a study of control samples from healthy donors and cancer patients. The method was immunoSEQ multiplex PCR; TCRdb's version includes in-frame clones alone and lacks a portion of them. The sample lists 45,000 to 55,000 clones; over 90% were seen once. The length of the CDR3 is 12 residues. Germline V gives CDR1 SGHAT, CDR2 FQDESV (reference sequence). The ends were cut back, 5 bases at V and 5 bases at J, with 8 bases in the middle. Material: PBMCs. The chain is built from TRBV11-1 and TRBJ2-3; no clear D gene. The TCR was taken from a woman aged 45-65 years with head and neck cancer. The CDR3 here is CASSTYGDTQYF. The CDR3 coding sequence is TGTGCCAGCAGCACCTATGGAGATACGCAGTATTTT.